This TCR beta chain was sequenced for a study of T cell responses to AZD1222 COVID-19 vaccine. The CDR3 consists of 17 residues. Per the germline V gene, CDR1 is LNHDA and CDR2 is SQIVND (reference sequence). Trimming cost V 7 bases and J 2 bases, with 22 bases left between them. A note on this clone: Its antigen is not known.

General study points: Baseline serology detected seropositivity in only six AZD1222 recipients. Repertoire sampling happened only post peak T cell response. White British ancestry dominated among donors, who included more females, and clonal diversity was possibly underestimated. Two doses of AZD1222 preceded a rise in Spike-specific TCR breadth and depth.

Libraries were prepared by immunoSEQ multiplex PCR; TCRdb keeps only in-frame clonotypes and omits some of them. The data show 120,000 to 150,000 clones, over 85% seen once. The genes are TRBV19 and TRBJ2-3; D might be TRBD1 or TRBD2, each matching 5 bases. The receptor was isolated from an adult in good health. Sequences were derived from peripheral blood, sampled on day 0 of MenACWY control vaccination. CDR3 DNA sequence: TGTGCCAGTATCGCAAAACCGGGACGTCAGGACACAGATACGCAGTATTTT. Residues: CASIAKPGRQDTDTQYF.